The T cell receptor beta chain described here comes from a study of blood T cell repertoires in COVID-19. Repertoires were generated with immunoSEQ multiplex PCR, while TCRdb's copy carries only in-frame clones and drops some. Of around 200,000 clones in the sample, roughly 87% were seen once. Germline CDR1 is LNHDA and CDR2 is SQIVND (reference sequence). The CDR3 covers 14 residues. Trimming shortened V by 4 bases and J by 1 base, and 10 bases separated the two germline ends. The sample taken for sequencing was peripheral blood. This receptor was obtained from a woman aged 18-29 years who had recovered from COVID-19. This sequence joins TRBV19 and TRBJ1-1; no clear D. The DNA for the CDR3 is TGTGCCAGTAGTAGAGATACGAGGAACACTGAAGCTTTCTTT. This gives the protein CASSRDTRNTEAFF.